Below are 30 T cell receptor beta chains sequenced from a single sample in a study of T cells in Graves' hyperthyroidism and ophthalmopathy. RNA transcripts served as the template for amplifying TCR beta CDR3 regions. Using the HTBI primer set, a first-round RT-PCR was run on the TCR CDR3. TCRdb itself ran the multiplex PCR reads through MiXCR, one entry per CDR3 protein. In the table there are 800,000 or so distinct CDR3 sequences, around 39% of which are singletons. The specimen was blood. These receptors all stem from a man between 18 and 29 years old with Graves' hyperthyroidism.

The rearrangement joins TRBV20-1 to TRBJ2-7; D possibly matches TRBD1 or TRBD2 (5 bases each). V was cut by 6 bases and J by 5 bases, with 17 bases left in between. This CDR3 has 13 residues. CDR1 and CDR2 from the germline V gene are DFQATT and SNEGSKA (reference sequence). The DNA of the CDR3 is TGCAGTGCAAGGACCGGGACCCCCCACGAGCAGTACTTC. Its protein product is CSARTGTPHEQYF.

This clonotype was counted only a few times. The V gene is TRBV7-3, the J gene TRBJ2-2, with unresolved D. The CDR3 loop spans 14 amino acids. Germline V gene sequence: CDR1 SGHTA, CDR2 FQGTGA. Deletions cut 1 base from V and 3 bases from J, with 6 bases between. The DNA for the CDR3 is TGTGCCAGCAGCTTAAGATTTTACACCGGGGAGCTGTTTTTT. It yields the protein CASSLRFYTGELFF.

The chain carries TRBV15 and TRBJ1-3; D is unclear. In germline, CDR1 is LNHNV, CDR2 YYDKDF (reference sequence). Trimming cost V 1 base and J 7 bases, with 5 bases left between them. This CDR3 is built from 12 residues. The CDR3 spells CATSRGSNTIYF. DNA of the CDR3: TGTGCCACCAGCAGAGGCTCTAACACCATATATTTT.

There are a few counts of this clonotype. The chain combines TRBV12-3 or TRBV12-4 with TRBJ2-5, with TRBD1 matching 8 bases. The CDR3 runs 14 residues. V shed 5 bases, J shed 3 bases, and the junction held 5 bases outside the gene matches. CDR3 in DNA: TGTGCCAGCAGTATGGGACAGGACAAAGAGACCCAGTACTTC. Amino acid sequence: CASSMGQDKETQYF.

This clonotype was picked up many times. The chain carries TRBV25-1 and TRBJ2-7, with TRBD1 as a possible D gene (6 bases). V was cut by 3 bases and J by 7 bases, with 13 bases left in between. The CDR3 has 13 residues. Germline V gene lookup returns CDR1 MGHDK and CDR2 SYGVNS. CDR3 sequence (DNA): TGTGCCAGCAGTGATTCCCAGGGGTGGGAGCAGTACTTC. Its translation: CASSDSQGWEQYF.

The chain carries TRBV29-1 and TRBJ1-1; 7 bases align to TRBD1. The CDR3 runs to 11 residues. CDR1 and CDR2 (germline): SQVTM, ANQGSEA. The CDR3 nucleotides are TGCAGGTACCAGGGGGACACTGAAGCTTTCTTT. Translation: CRYQGDTEAFF.

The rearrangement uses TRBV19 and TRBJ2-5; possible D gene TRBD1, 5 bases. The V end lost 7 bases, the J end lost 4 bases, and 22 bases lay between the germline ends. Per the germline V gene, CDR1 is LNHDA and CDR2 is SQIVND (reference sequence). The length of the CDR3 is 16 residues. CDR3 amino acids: CASTETQPGLGETQYF. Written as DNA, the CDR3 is TGTGCCAGTACCGAGACCCAACCAGGGCTGGGAGAGACCCAGTACTTC.

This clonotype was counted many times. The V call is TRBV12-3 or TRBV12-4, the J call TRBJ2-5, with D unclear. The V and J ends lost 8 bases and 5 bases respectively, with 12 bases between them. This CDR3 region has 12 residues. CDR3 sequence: CASSRPAETQYF. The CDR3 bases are TGTGCCAGCTCACGACCTGCTGAGACCCAGTACTTC.

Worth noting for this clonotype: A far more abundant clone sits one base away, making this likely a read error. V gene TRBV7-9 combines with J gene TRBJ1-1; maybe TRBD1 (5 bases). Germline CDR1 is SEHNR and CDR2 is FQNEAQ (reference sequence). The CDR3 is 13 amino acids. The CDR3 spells CAGSFGANTEAFF. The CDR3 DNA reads TGTGCCGGCAGCTTTGGGGCGAACACTGAAGCTTTCTTT.

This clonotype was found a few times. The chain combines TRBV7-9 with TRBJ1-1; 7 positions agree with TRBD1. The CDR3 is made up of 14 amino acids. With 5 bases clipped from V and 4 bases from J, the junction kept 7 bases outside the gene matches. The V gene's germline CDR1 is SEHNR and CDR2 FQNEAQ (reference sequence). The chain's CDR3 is CASSRGQEGTEAFF. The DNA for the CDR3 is TGTGCCAGCAGCCGCGGACAGGAGGGCACTGAAGCTTTCTTT. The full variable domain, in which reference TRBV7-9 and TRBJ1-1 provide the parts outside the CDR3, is DTGVSQNPRHKITKRGQNVTFRCDPISEHNRLYWYRQTLGQGPEFLTYFQNEAQLEKSRLLSDRFSAERPKGSFSTLEIQRTEQGDSAMYLCASSRGQEGTEAFFGQGTRLTVV.

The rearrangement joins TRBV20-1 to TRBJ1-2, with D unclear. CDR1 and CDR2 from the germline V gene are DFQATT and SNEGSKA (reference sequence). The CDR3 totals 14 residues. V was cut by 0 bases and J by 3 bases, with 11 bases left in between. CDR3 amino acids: CSARERAEDYGYTF. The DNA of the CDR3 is TGCAGTGCTAGAGAACGGGCGGAGGACTATGGCTACACCTTC.

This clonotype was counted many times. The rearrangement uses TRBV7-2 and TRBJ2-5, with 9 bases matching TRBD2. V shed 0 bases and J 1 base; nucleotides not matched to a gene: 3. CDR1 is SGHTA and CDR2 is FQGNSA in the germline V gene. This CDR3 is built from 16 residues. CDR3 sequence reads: CASSLASGSGQETQYF. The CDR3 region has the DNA TGTGCCAGCAGCTTAGCTAGCGGGAGTGGCCAAGAGACCCAGTACTTC.

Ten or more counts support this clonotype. In nucleotides, the CDR3 is TGTGCCAGCAGTGTGACAGGGGTTAACTATGGCTACACCTTC. This sequence encodes CASSVTGVNYGYTF. This chain connects TRBV2 to TRBJ1-2, with 8 bases identical to TRBD1. The CDR3 spans 14 residues. V trimming: 4 bases; J trimming: 1 base; junction bases outside the gene matches: 2. Germline values: CDR1 SNHLY, CDR2 FYNNEI.

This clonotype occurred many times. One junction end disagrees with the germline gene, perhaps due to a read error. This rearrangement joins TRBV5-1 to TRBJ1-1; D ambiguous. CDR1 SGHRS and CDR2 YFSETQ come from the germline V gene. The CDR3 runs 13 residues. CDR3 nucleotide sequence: TGTGCCAGCAGCTTAGGGCCGAACACTGAAGCTTTCTTT. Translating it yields CASSLGPNTEAFF.

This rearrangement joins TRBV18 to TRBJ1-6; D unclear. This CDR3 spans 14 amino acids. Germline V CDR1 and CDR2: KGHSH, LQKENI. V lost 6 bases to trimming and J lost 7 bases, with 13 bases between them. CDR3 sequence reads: CASSPTESNSPLHF. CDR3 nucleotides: TGTGCCAGCTCCCCGACGGAATCAAATTCACCCCTCCACTTT.

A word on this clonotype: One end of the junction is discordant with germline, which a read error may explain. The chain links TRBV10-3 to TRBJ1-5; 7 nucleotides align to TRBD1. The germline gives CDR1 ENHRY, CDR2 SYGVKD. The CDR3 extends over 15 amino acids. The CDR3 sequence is CASSGDRDLNQPQHF. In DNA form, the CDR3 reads TGTGCCAGCAGTGGAGACAGGGACCTCAATCAGCCCCAGCATTTT.

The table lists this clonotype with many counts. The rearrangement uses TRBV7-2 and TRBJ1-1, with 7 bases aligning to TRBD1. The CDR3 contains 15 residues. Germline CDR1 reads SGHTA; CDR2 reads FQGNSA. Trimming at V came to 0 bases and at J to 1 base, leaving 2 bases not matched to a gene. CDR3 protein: CASSLAYRGNTEAFF. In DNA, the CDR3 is TGTGCCAGCAGCTTAGCGTACAGGGGGAACACTGAAGCTTTCTTT.

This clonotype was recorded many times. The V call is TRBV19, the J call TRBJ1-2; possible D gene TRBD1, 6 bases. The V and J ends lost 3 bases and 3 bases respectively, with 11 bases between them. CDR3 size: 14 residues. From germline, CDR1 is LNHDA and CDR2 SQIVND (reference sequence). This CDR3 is CASSIGGAHYGYTF. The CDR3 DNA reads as TGTGCCAGTAGTATCGGGGGCGCTCACTATGGCTACACCTTC.

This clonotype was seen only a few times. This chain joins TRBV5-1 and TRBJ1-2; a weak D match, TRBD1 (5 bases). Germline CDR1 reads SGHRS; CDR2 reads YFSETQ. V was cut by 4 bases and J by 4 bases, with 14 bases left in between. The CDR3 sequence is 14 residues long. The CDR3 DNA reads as TGCGCCAGCAGCGAAGGACCGGGGGTCTATGGCTACACCTTC. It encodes CASSEGPGVYGYTF. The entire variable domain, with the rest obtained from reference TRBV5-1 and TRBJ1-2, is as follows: KAGVTQTPRYLIKTRGQQVTLSCSPISGHRSVSWYQQTPGQGLQFLFEYFSETQRNKGNFPGRFSGRQFSNSRSEMNVSTLELGDSALYLCASSEGPGVYGYTFGSGTRLTVV.

CDR3 residues: CSDSRSREVETQYF. The CDR3 DNA reads as TGCAGTGACTCGAGGAGCAGGGAAGTAGAGACCCAGTACTTC. V is TRBV29-1 and J is TRBJ2-5; a possible D gene is TRBD1 (5 bases). This CDR3 has 14 amino acids. Germline values: CDR1 SQVTM, CDR2 ANQGSEA.

The CDR3 is CASSPGRLAGRLEETQYF. CDR3 bases: TGTGCCAGCAGCCCCGGGAGACTAGCGGGAAGACTAGAAGAGACCCAGTACTTC. The chain joins TRBV9 to TRBJ2-5; 11 bases line up with TRBD2. J lost 3 bases, V lost 4 bases, and 14 bases had no gene match. CDR3 size: 18 residues. CDR1 and CDR2 from the germline V gene are SGDLS and YYNGEE.

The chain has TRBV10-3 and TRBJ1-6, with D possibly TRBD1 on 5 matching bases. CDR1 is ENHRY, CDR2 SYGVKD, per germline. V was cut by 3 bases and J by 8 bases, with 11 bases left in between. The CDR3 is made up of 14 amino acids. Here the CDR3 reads CAISDQGGYSPLHF. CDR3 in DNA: TGTGCCATCAGTGACCAGGGAGGGTATTCACCCCTCCACTTT.

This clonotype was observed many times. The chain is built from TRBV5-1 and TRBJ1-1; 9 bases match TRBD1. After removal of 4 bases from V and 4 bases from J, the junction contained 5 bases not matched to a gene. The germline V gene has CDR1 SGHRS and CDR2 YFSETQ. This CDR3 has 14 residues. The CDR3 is CASSAGQGGTEAFF. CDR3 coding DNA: TGCGCCAGCAGCGCGGGACAGGGAGGCACTGAAGCTTTCTTT.

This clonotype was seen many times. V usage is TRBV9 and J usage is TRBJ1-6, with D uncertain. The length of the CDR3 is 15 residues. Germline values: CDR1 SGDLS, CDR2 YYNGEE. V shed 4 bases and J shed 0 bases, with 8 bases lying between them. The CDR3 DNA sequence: TGTGCCAGCAGCTCCGGACGCTCCTATAATTCACCCCTCCACTTT. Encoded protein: CASSSGRSYNSPLHF.

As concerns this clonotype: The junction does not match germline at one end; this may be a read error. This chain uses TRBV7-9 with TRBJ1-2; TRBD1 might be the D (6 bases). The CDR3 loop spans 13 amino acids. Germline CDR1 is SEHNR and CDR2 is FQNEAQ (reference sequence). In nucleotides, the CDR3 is TGTGCCGGCAGCTCCCCGGGGGGCCATGGCTACACCTTC. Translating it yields CAGSSPGGHGYTF.

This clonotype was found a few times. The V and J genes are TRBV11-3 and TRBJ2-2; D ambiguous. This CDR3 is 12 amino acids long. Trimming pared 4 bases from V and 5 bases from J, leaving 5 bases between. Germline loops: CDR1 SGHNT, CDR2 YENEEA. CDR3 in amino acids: CASSWATGELFF. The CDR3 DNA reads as TGTGCCAGCAGCTGGGCTACCGGGGAGCTGTTTTTT.

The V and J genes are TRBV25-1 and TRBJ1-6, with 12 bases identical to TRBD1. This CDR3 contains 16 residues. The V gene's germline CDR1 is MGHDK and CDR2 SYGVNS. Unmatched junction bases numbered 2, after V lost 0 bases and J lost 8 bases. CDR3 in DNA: TGTGCCAGCAGTGAATATGGGACAGGGGGCGATTCACCCCTCCACTTT. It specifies CASSEYGTGGDSPLHF.

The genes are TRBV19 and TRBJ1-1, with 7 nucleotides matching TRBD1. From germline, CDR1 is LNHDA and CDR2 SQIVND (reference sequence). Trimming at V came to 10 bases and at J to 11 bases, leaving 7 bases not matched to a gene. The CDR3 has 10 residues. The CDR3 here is CATASTGAFF. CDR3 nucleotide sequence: TGTGCCACCGCCTCGACAGGGGCTTTCTTT.

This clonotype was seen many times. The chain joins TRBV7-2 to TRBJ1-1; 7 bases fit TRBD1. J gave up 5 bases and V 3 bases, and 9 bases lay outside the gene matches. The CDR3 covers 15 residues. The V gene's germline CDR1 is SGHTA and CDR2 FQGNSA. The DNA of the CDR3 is TGTGCCAGCAGCTTGGCGACAGGGAGGAATACTGAAGCTTTCTTT. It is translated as CASSLATGRNTEAFF.

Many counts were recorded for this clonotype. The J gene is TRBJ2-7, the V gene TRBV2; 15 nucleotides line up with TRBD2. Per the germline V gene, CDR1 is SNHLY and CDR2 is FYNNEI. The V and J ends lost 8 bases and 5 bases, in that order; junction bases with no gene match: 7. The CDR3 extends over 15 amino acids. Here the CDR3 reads CASSPGTSGRNEQYF. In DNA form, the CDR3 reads TGTGCCAGCTCCCCAGGGACTAGCGGGAGGAACGAGCAGTACTTC. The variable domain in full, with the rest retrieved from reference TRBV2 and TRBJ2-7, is EPEVTQTPSHQVTQMGQEVILRCVPISNHLYFYWYRQILGQKVEFLVSFYNNEISEKSEIFDDQFSVERPDGSNFTLKIRSTKLEDSAMYFCASSPGTSGRNEQYFGPGTRLTVT.